This T cell receptor (beta chain) comes out of a study of blood T cell repertoires in COVID-19. At the level of the study: PBMCs, B-cell-depleted T cells, or T cells were the source of the cDNA or gDNA that made up the material.

In the original processing: Reference gene primer amplification in the assay estimated nucleated cell counts. This table comes from immunoSEQ multiplex PCR, and its TCRdb copy is limited to in-frame clones, with some not included. V and J calls and clone size follow that table, whereas D and trimming were derived from the DNA. This table has fewer than 250,000 clones, around 80% appearing once. The germline gives CDR1 SGHRS, CDR2 YFSETQ. The CDR3 is made up of 15 amino acids. Between the trimmed V and J ends, which lost 0 bases and 0 bases, there was a span of 9 bases. The gene calls are TRBV5-1 and TRBJ1-1; no definite D call. The sequenced sample consisted of peripheral blood. The sequence was collected from a woman of 80 years or more with COVID-19, enrolled during active disease. In DNA, the CDR3 is TGCGCCAGCAGCTTGGCCGAAGCGATGAACACTGAAGCTTTCTTT. This codes for CASSLAEAMNTEAFF.